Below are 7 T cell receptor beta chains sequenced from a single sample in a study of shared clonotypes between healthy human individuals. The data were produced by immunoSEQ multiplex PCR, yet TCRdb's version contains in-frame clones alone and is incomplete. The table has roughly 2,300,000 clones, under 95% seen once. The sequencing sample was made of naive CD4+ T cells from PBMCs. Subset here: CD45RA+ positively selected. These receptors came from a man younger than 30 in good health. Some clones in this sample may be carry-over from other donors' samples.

The CDR3 coding sequence is TGTGCCAGCAGCTTCCGTGGGCACGAGACAGATACGCAGTATTTT. Protein: CASSFRGHETDTQYF. V usage is TRBV5-8 and J usage is TRBJ2-3, with D unresolved. V was pared by 2 bases and J by 3 bases, with 13 bases between. CDR1 and CDR2 (germline): SGHTS, YDEGEE. The CDR3 sequence is 15 residues long.

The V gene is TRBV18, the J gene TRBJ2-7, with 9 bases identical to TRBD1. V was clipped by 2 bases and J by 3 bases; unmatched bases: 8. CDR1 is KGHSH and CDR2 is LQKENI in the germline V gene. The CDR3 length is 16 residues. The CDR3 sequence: CASSPFGTGGVYEQYF. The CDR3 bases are TGTGCCAGCTCACCATTCGGCACAGGGGGCGTCTACGAGCAGTACTTC.

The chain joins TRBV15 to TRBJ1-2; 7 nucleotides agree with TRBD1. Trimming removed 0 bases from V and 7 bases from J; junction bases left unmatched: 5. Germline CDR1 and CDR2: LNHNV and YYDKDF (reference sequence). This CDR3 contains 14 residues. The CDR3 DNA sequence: TGTGCCACCAGCAGAGATCAGGGGGTTGGTGGCTACACCTTC. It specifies CATSRDQGVGGYTF.

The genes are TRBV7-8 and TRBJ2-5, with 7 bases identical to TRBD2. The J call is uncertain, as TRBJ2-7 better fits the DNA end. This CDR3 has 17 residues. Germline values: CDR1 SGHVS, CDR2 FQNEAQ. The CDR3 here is CASSLALSGTGYYEQYF. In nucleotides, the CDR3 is TGTGCCAGCAGCTTAGCCCTGAGCGGGACTGGCTACTACGAGCAGTACTTC.

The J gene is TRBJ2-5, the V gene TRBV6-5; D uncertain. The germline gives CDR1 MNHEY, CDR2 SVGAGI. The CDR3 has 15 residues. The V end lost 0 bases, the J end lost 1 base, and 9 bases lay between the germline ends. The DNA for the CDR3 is TGTGCCAGCAGTTACTCGGGCGCGAGCCAAGAGACCCAGTACTTC. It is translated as CASSYSGASQETQYF.

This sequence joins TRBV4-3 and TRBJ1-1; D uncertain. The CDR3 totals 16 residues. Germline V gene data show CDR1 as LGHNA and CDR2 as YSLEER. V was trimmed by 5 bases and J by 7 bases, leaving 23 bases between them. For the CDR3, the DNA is TGCGCCAGCAGCTCAAATCCGGGCCTCCCAGGCGGTGAAGCTTTCTTT. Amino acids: CASSSNPGLPGGEAFF.

CDR3 region: CAWSPGQGPEAFF. The CDR3 coding sequence is TGTGCCTGGAGCCCCGGACAGGGTCCTGAAGCTTTCTTT. V is TRBV30 and J is TRBJ1-1, with 8 bases that match TRBD1. Germline V CDR1 and CDR2: GTSNPN, SVGIG (reference sequence). This CDR3 is built from 13 residues. J was trimmed by 6 bases and V by 3 bases; bases with no gene match: 6.